This section outlines one TCR beta chain sequence together with its context. The data stem from a study of blood T cell repertoires in COVID-19. The CDR3 spans 16 residues. Germline CDR1 LNHDA, CDR2 SQIVND (reference sequence). J gave up 3 bases and V 7 bases, and 7 bases lay outside the gene matches. Produced via immunoSEQ multiplex PCR; TCRdb's table is partial and in-frame only. The data contain 200,000 to 250,000 clones, around four fifths of them seen just once; the ten biggest clones take up roughly 4.8%. This chain uses TRBV19 with TRBJ2-2, with 11 bases fitting TRBD2. The TCR sequence derives from a woman between 45 and 60 years old who had been exposed to COVID-19. The source material was PBMCs or T cells enriched from blood (not recorded which). Written as DNA, the CDR3 is TGTGCCAGTACTCTAGGGACTAGCGGACACACCGGGGAGCTGTTTTTT. Its translation is CASTLGTSGHTGELFF.